This TCR beta chain is from a study of cytomegalovirus exposure and HLA in healthy donors. Study details: For the roughly 390 genotyped donors, about 79% fell within the Caucasian-associated ancestry cluster. General study results and limits: Sequencing likely generated an artifact that appeared as a cluster of highly shared sequence variants.

On this clone itself: No antigen is known for it.

This PCR relied on a set of 60 Vbeta primers and 13 Jbeta primers. This table comes from immunoSEQ multiplex PCR, and its TCRdb copy is limited to in-frame clones, with some not included. The repertoire has roughly 160,000 clones, roughly 80% of them found once; the top ten carry roughly 2.3%. Germline lookup yields CDR1 SGDLS and CDR2 YYNGEE. This CDR3 spans 15 amino acids. V dropped 2 bases and J dropped 3; count of bases not matched to a gene: 3. Sequenced input: PBMCs. This chain joins TRBV9 and TRBJ2-2, with 8 bases aligning to TRBD1. This clonotype was sampled from a male donor in good health and CMV-seronegative. CDR3 protein: CASSVGTGDTGELFF. The CDR3 coding sequence is TGTGCCAGCAGCGTTGGGACAGGAGACACCGGGGAGCTGTTTTTT.